A selection of T cell receptor beta chains follows, all from one sample in a study of shared clonotypes between healthy human individuals. Assay used: immunoSEQ multiplex PCR; TCRdb lists only in-frame clones, some missing. The table lists some 2.1 million clones, 85% to 95% of them singletons. Sequencing input: naive CD4+ T cells sorted from blood. The origin of the receptors is a man aged 18 to 29 in good health. The CDR3 runs from the conserved cysteine through the conserved F or W. A D gene is named only where the DNA matches it firmly.

j_call d_call v_call cdr3_nt cdr3_aa
TRBJ2-1 TRBD2 TRBV5-1 TGCGCCAGCAGCCCTGGACTAGCGGGAGTTGGAGAGCAGTTCTTC CASSPGLAGVGEQFF
TRBJ2-7 - TRBV27 TGTGCCAGCAGTCGATCGGTAACTGTTCCGACCTACGAGCAGTACTTC CASSRSVTVPTYEQYF
TRBJ1-1 - TRBV28 TGTGCCAGCACCGGGGGGGTCCTTGGAGCTTTCTTT CASTGGVLGAFF
TRBJ2-1 TRBD2 TRBV19 TGTGCCAGTAGTACCCTAGCGGGAGGGCCAGGTCTCAATGAGCAGTTCTTC CASSTLAGGPGLNEQFF
TRBJ1-4 - TRBV30 TGTGCCTGGACCCCGGGACAATCAACTAATGAAAAACTGTTTTTT CAWTPGQSTNEKLFF
TRBJ1-2 - TRBV6-1 TGTGCCAGCCCTTCGGATGCTGGATATGGCTACACCTTC CASPSDAGYGYTF
TRBJ2-7 - TRBV7-9 TGTGCCAGCAGCTTAGATTCCAGGGTAGGCGAGCAGTACTTC CASSLDSRVGEQYF
TRBJ1-3 - TRBV10-3 TGTGCCACGACGGACGGGTACTCTGGAAACACCATATATTTT CATTDGYSGNTIYF
TRBJ2-2 - TRBV6-1 TGTGCCAGCACGGAGGGCGTCGGGGAGCTGTTTTTT CASTEGVGELFF
TRBJ1-2 TRBD1 TRBV18 TGTGCCAGCTCACCTGGACAGGGGGCGGGCTATGGCTACACCTTC CASSPGQGAGYGYTF